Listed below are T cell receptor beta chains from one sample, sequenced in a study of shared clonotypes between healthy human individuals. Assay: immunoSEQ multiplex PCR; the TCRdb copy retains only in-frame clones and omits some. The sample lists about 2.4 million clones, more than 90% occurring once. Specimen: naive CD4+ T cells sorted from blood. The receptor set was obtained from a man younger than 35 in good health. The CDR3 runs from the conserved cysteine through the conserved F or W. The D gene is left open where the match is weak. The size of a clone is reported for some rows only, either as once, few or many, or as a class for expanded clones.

CDR3 DNA: TGTGCCAGCAGCAAACCCGGACAGGGGAGGTATGGCTACACCTTC; CDR3 protein: CASSKPGQGRYGYTF; V gene: TRBV21-1; D gene: -; J gene: TRBJ1-2; clone size: once
CDR3 DNA: TGTGCCAGCAGCTTAGGATATAACACTGAAGCTTTCTTT; CDR3 protein: CASSLGYNTEAFF; V gene: TRBV11-3; D gene: -; J gene: TRBJ1-1; clone size: -
CDR3 DNA: TGTGCCAGCAGTGAAAGGGTAAATGAGCAGTTCTTC; CDR3 protein: CASSERVNEQFF; V gene: TRBV6-1; D gene: -; J gene: TRBJ2-1; clone size: -
CDR3 DNA: TGCAGCGCTGGGCAGGGAAACACCATATATTTT; CDR3 protein: CSAGQGNTIYF; V gene: TRBV29-1; D gene: -; J gene: TRBJ1-3; clone size: -
CDR3 DNA: TGTGCCACCGCTGGACTAGCGGTCCCTTTTGGTGAGCAGTTCTTC; CDR3 protein: CATAGLAVPFGEQFF; V gene: TRBV6-5; D gene: TRBD2; J gene: TRBJ2-1; clone size: -
CDR3 DNA: TGTGCCAGCAGTTTCCGGGGGCCGGGCACTGAAGCTTTCTTT; CDR3 protein: CASSFRGPGTEAFF; V gene: TRBV27; D gene: -; J gene: TRBJ1-1; clone size: -
CDR3 DNA: TGTGCCAGCAGCGGGGAGGGGTTAGTAGGGTCCTACGAGCAGTACTTC; CDR3 protein: CASSGEGLVGSYEQYF; V gene: TRBV5-6; D gene: TRBD2; J gene: TRBJ2-7; clone size: -
CDR3 DNA: TGTGCCAGTAGTTCGATTAGGGGGCCTTCGGTCAATGAGCAGTTCTTC; CDR3 protein: CASSSIRGPSVNEQFF; V gene: TRBV19; D gene: TRBD1; J gene: TRBJ2-1; clone size: -
CDR3 DNA: TGTGCCAGCAGACCTCAGGGGGGCAACACCATATATTTT; CDR3 protein: CASRPQGGNTIYF; V gene: TRBV28; D gene: TRBD1; J gene: TRBJ1-3; clone size: -
CDR3 DNA: TGCGCCAGCAGCTTGGCCCGGACGGGGAACACTGAAGCTTTCTTT; CDR3 protein: CASSLARTGNTEAFF; V gene: TRBV5-1; D gene: -; J gene: TRBJ1-1; clone size: once
CDR3 DNA: TGTGCCAGCAGCGTAGACGGACTAGAAGGTATCAAGCAGTATTTT; CDR3 protein: CASSVDGLEGIKQYF; V gene: TRBV9; D gene: TRBD2; J gene: TRBJ2-3; clone size: -
CDR3 DNA: TGTGCCAGTAGTATCGCCTCTGGAAACACCATATATTTT; CDR3 protein: CASSIASGNTIYF; V gene: TRBV19; D gene: -; J gene: TRBJ1-3; clone size: few
CDR3 DNA: TGTGCCAGTAGTAGTCTTAGGGCCTTCCCCTACAATGAGCAGTTCTTC; CDR3 protein: CASSSLRAFPYNEQFF; V gene: TRBV19; D gene: -; J gene: TRBJ2-1; clone size: -
CDR3 DNA: TGTGCCAGCAGCCCGCGTATCCAGCGGGGGTACAATGAGCAGTTCTTC; CDR3 protein: CASSPRIQRGYNEQFF; V gene: TRBV5-6; D gene: TRBD2; J gene: TRBJ2-1; clone size: -
CDR3 DNA: TGTGCCTGGGCCCCATGGGGCAATCAGCCCCAGCATTTT; CDR3 protein: CAWAPWGNQPQHF; V gene: TRBV30; D gene: -; J gene: TRBJ1-5; clone size: -
CDR3 DNA: TGTGCCAGCAGCTTAAGCGCAATAAATCAGCCCCAGCATTTT; CDR3 protein: CASSLSAINQPQHF; V gene: TRBV7-9; D gene: -; J gene: TRBJ1-5; clone size: -
CDR3 DNA: TGTGCCAGCAGCTCGCACGGTGGTAGCACAGATACGCAGTATTTT; CDR3 protein: CASSSHGGSTDTQYF; V gene: TRBV7-3; D gene: -; J gene: TRBJ2-3; clone size: -
CDR3 DNA: TGTGCCTGGAGTCCGGGATTAACCGGGGAGCTGTTTTTT; CDR3 protein: CAWSPGLTGELFF; V gene: TRBV30; D gene: -; J gene: TRBJ2-2; clone size: -
CDR3 DNA: TGTGCCAGCTCACCTCAGGGATATAGCAATCAGCCCCAGCATTTT; CDR3 protein: CASSPQGYSNQPQHF; V gene: TRBV18; D gene: -; J gene: TRBJ1-5; clone size: -
CDR3 DNA: TGCGCCAGCAGCTTGTCGGGGCAGGGAACTAATGAAAAACTGTTTTTT; CDR3 protein: CASSLSGQGTNEKLFF; V gene: TRBV5-1; D gene: -; J gene: TRBJ1-4; clone size: once
CDR3 DNA: TGTGCCAGCAGGACAGGGGGACGATCCGAGCAGTACTTC; CDR3 protein: CASRTGGRSEQYF; V gene: TRBV6-5; D gene: TRBD1; J gene: TRBJ2-7; clone size: -
CDR3 DNA: TGTGCCAGCAGCTTACGCGCTGGGGTGGTGAATGAAAAACTGTTTTTT; CDR3 protein: CASSLRAGVVNEKLFF; V gene: TRBV7-9; D gene: -; J gene: TRBJ1-4; clone size: -
CDR3 DNA: TGTGCCAGCAGTGAAGTTTGGGGTTCCGCCCTGGAAAACAATCAGCCCCAGCATTTT; CDR3 protein: CASSEVWGSALENNQPQHF; V gene: TRBV6-1; D gene: -; J gene: TRBJ1-5; clone size: once
CDR3 DNA: TGTGCCAGCAGCCGACTAGCGGGGCCTACCTACGAGCAGTACTTC; CDR3 protein: CASSRLAGPTYEQYF; V gene: TRBV7-9; D gene: TRBD2; J gene: TRBJ2-7; clone size: -
CDR3 DNA: TGTGCCATCAACAAGACAGGGTTGGATCAGCCCCAGCATTTT; CDR3 protein: CAINKTGLDQPQHF; V gene: TRBV10-3; D gene: TRBD1; J gene: TRBJ1-5; clone size: -
CDR3 DNA: TGCGCCAGCAGCTTCGGGGGGCCATCGGGCACTGAAGCTTTCTTT; CDR3 protein: CASSFGGPSGTEAFF; V gene: TRBV5-1; D gene: -; J gene: TRBJ1-1; clone size: -
CDR3 DNA: TGTGCCAGCAGCTTAGGACCGAGCTCTGGAAACACCATATATTTT; CDR3 protein: CASSLGPSSGNTIYF; V gene: TRBV7-2; D gene: -; J gene: TRBJ1-3; clone size: -
CDR3 DNA: TGTGCCAGCAGCTCGGTCCGACATTTTGCTGGCAATGAGCAGTTCTTC; CDR3 protein: CASSSVRHFAGNEQFF; V gene: TRBV7-8; D gene: -; J gene: TRBJ2-1; clone size: -
CDR3 DNA: TGTGCCAGCAGCTTTGAGGCTTCGGAGACCCAGTACTTC; CDR3 protein: CASSFEASETQYF; V gene: TRBV7-9; D gene: -; J gene: TRBJ2-5; clone size: -
CDR3 DNA: TGTGCCATCAGTGAGTCGACTAATGAGCAGTTCTTC; CDR3 protein: CAISESTNEQFF; V gene: TRBV10-3; D gene: -; J gene: TRBJ2-1; clone size: -
CDR3 DNA: TGTGCCAGCAGCTTGACGGACAGGGACCAAGAGACCCAGTACTTC; CDR3 protein: CASSLTDRDQETQYF; V gene: TRBV5-6; D gene: TRBD1; J gene: TRBJ2-5; clone size: -
CDR3 DNA: TGTGCCAGCAGCCCCGACGGGTACGAGCAGTACTTC; CDR3 protein: CASSPDGYEQYF; V gene: TRBV7-2; D gene: -; J gene: TRBJ2-7; clone size: -